This T cell receptor beta chain emerged from a study of molecular identifiers for immune sequencing clone quantification. Libraries of bulk TCR were made by previously described methods (with listed TCR primers). MiXCR was run by TCRdb on the PCR reads, yielding one entry per CDR3 protein. The sample contains 35,000 or so distinct CDR3 sequences, approximately 19% of which appear only once. Libraries for naive CD8 T cells, which were made from around 18,000 to 910,000 sorted cells, drew on 10%, 30% or 50% of the RNA. The table lists this clonotype with many counts. With 6 bases clipped from V and 4 bases from J, the junction kept 9 bases outside the gene matches. Germline V CDR1 and CDR2: DFQATT, SNEGSKA (reference sequence). The CDR3 runs 15 residues.

The sample taken for sequencing was naive CD8+ T cells from blood, with Jurkat cell RNA spiked in. The subset is: FACS-sorted CD8+CD4-CCR7+CD45RA+ naive T cells. This clonotype was obtained from a human donor in good health. Some libraries in this study had Jurkat cell RNA spiked in. The V call is TRBV20-1, the J call TRBJ1-5, with 10 bases that match TRBD1. Here the CDR3 DNA reads TGCAGTGCGGAAGAACCGGGACAGGGGAATCAGCCCCAGCATTTT. It translates to CSAEEPGQGNQPQHF.